This record covers a single TCR beta chain. No antigen is known for it. Germline V gene sequence: CDR1 LNHDA, CDR2 SQIVND (reference sequence). The V gene lost 5 bases and the J gene lost 4 bases, with 15 bases spanning the gap. The CDR3 is made up of 14 amino acids. The data were obtained in a study of OX40 agonist ivuxolimab in advanced cancers. As for the study in general: Hepatocellular carcinoma, melanoma, renal cell or head and neck cancer was diagnosed in the dose-escalation patients.

Study outcomes and limitations: What antigens the expanded peripheral T cells recognized was never established. Low normalized T-cell clonal expansion also characterized some of the nonresponders. The average count of expanded clones was higher among CD8+ T cells than among CD4+.

Profiled with immunoSEQ multiplex PCR; TCRdb holds only in-frame clones, not every one. The profile shows roughly 60,000 clones, approximately 83% of them singletons. Sequenced here: CD4+ or CD8+ T cells sorted from blood, sampled in a trial of the OX40 agonist ivuxolimab. The source of this sequence is an adult with an advanced solid tumor such as melanoma, head and neck, liver or kidney cancer. The chain recombines TRBV19 with TRBJ2-7; perhaps TRBD1 as D (6 bases). In DNA, the CDR3 is TGTGCCAGTAGTGACACAGGGTTCGTGTACGAGCAGTACTTC. Translated, it gives CASSDTGFVYEQYF.